This is a list of T cell receptor beta chains from one sample in a study of cytomegalovirus exposure and HLA in healthy donors. The method was immunoSEQ multiplex PCR; TCRdb's version includes in-frame clones alone and lacks a portion of them. The sample records about 250,000 clones, about 90% being singletons. Sequencing input: PBMCs. The receptors here all came from a man between 18 and 35 years old in good health and CMV-seropositive. The CDR3 runs from the conserved cysteine through the conserved F or W. D genes are given only for firm matches. Clone size is given for some rows only: seen once, a few or many times, or a class if the clone is expanded.

j_call clone_size d_call v_call cdr3_nt cdr3_aa
TRBJ1-2 NA NA TRBV29-1 TGCAGCGTCAGAGAGGGGCTTCCTAACTATGGCTACACCTTC CSVREGLPNYGYTF
TRBJ2-1 NA TRBD2 TRBV19 TGTGCCAGTAGTATTAGACTAGCGGGAGGTTGGGTTATGGATGAGCAGTTCTTC CASSIRLAGGWVMDEQFF
TRBJ2-1 once TRBD2 TRBV15 TGTGCCACCAGCACCAGGACTAGCGGGAGATGGTATGAGCAGTTCTTC CATSTRTSGRWYEQFF
TRBJ2-7 once NA TRBV4-3 TGCGCCAGCAGCCATACTCTCCGGGCGGACGAGCAGTACTTC CASSHTLRADEQYF
TRBJ2-1 NA NA TRBV6-5 TGTGCCAGCAGTCGAGGTTGGAATGAGCAGTTCTTC CASSRGWNEQFF
TRBJ2-7 NA NA TRBV5-1 TGCGCCAGCAGCTTGGCGGCCATCTCCTACGAGCAGTACTTC CASSLAAISYEQYF
TRBJ2-2 NA TRBD2 TRBV5-1 TGCGCCAGCAGCTTGAGGTCGGCGGGAGACACCGGGGAGCTGTTTTTT CASSLRSAGDTGELFF
TRBJ1-2 NA TRBD1 TRBV28 TGTGCCAGCCGGGACAGCGCTAACTATGGCTACACCTTC CASRDSANYGYTF
TRBJ2-7 NA NA TRBV29-1 TGCAGCGTTGAAGGTCCCTACGAGCAGTACTTC CSVEGPYEQYF
TRBJ1-2 once TRBD1 TRBV15 TGTGCCACCAGCAGAGACCGAAAACAGGGGGACTATGGCTACACCTTC CATSRDRKQGDYGYTF
TRBJ2-1 NA TRBD1 TRBV28 TGTGCCAGCAGTTTTGGAGGGACAGGGATGGATGAGCAGTTCTTC CASSFGGTGMDEQFF
TRBJ2-7 few TRBD1 TRBV5-1 TGCGCCAGCAGGCAGGGGGCCTACGAGCAGTACTTC CASRQGAYEQYF
TRBJ1-2 NA NA TRBV6-5 TGTGCCAGCAGGGACCAGGTTCAAGGCTACACCTTC CASRDQVQGYTF
TRBJ2-2 NA NA TRBV29-1 TGCAGCGCCACGAGGAGGGCGGGCACCGGGGAGCTGTTTTTT CSATRRAGTGELFF
TRBJ2-7 NA TRBD1 TRBV6-5 TGTGCCAGCAGTTGGACAGGGGGCGCGCAGTACTTC CASSWTGGAQYF
TRBJ2-2 NA TRBD2 TRBV7-9 TGTGCCAGCAGCCCGACTAGCGGGCCGAACACCGGGGAGCTGTTTTTT CASSPTSGPNTGELFF
TRBJ2-7 NA TRBD2 TRBV18 TGTGCCAGCTCACCGGGACTAGCGGGAACCTACGAGCAGTACTTC CASSPGLAGTYEQYF
TRBJ2-3 NA TRBD2 TRBV6-5 TGTGCCAGCAGTATAATAGCGGGAGCTACAGATACGCAGTATTTT CASSIIAGATDTQYF
TRBJ2-3 once TRBD1 TRBV11-2 TGTGCCAGCAGTTGGGACAGGGGCCTTCCAGATACGCAGTATTTT CASSWDRGLPDTQYF
TRBJ1-2 NA NA TRBV9 TGTGCCAGCAGCGCACAAAAGGGCATTAACTATGGCTACACCTTC CASSAQKGINYGYTF
TRBJ2-1 NA TRBD2 TRBV2 TGTGCCAGCAGTGAAGCGCGGGGGGAGCAGTTCTTC CASSEARGEQFF
TRBJ2-2 NA NA TRBV4-1 TGCGCCAGCAGCCAAGGAATGGGGGCGAACGGGGAGCTGTTTTTT CASSQGMGANGELFF
TRBJ2-1 NA TRBD2 TRBV5-1 TGCGCCAGCAGCTTGCTCATAGCGGGGTCCTACAATGAGCAGTTCTTC CASSLLIAGSYNEQFF
TRBJ2-7 NA TRBD2 TRBV2 TGTGCCAGCAGTGAGCGACTAGCCAGTTACGAGCAGTACTTC CASSERLASYEQYF
TRBJ2-7 NA NA TRBV23-1 TGCGCCATATTCGACGGGGAAAGCTACGAGCAGTACTTC CAIFDGESYEQYF
TRBJ2-7 NA NA TRBV6-7 TGTGCCAGCAGTTATCGACCGCGGGCCCCGGCTGGGGAGCAGTACTTC CASSYRPRAPAGEQYF
TRBJ2-6 NA NA TRBV6-1 TGTGCCAGCAGTGACACGACAGGTACTGGGGCCAACGTCCTGACTTTC CASSDTTGTGANVLTF
TRBJ1-1 NA NA TRBV30 TGTGCCTGGAGTAGGAACACTGAAGCTTTCTTT CAWSRNTEAFF
TRBJ2-7 NA NA TRBV27 TGTGCCAGCAGTTTAGCCGGTTACGAGCAGTACTTC CASSLAGYEQYF
TRBJ1-1 NA NA TRBV6-6 TGTGCCAGCAGTTACTTAAGAGGGGGGCCTGAAGCTTTCTTT CASSYLRGGPEAFF
TRBJ2-1 once TRBD1 TRBV9 TGTGCCAGCAGCGTGGGACAGGGGCCCTACAATGAGCAGTTCTTC CASSVGQGPYNEQFF
TRBJ1-1 NA NA TRBV2 TGTGCCAGCAGTGAGATGGGCGGGATGGGTGAAGCTTTCTTT CASSEMGGMGEAFF
TRBJ2-7 once NA TRBV28 TGTGCCAGCCAGGGGATACCCTACGAGCAGTACTTC CASQGIPYEQYF
TRBJ1-4 NA TRBD1 TRBV2 TGTGCCAGCAGTTATGGACAGGGTTATGAAAAACTGTTTTTT CASSYGQGYEKLFF
TRBJ2-7 NA NA TRBV6-5 TGTGCCAGCAGTTACTCGGGGCAGGGGATCTACGAGCAGTACTTC CASSYSGQGIYEQYF
TRBJ2-3 NA TRBD2 TRBV28 TGTGCCAGCAGTCCAACTAGCGGGAGGGTCACAGATACGCAGTATTTT CASSPTSGRVTDTQYF
TRBJ1-2 NA NA TRBV6-5 TGTGCCACCTCACTCAGGGGCGGACGCTATGGCTACACCTTC CATSLRGGRYGYTF
TRBJ2-7 NA NA TRBV5-6 TGTGCCAGCACTTTGGGTAGCTACGAGCAGTACTTC CASTLGSYEQYF
TRBJ2-3 NA NA TRBV2 TGTGCCAGCAGTGAGGAAGGGCAGGACACAGATACGCAGTATTTT CASSEEGQDTDTQYF
TRBJ1-2 NA TRBD1 TRBV19 TGTGCCAGTAGTATAGGACCCCTGACAGGGGGATATGGCTACACCTTC CASSIGPLTGGYGYTF
TRBJ1-5 NA NA TRBV15 TGTGCCACCACAGCAGGAGGGGCGCAGCCCCAGCATTTT CATTAGGAQPQHF
TRBJ2-2 NA TRBD1 TRBV7-2 TGTGCCAGCAGCCGCGACAGGGCGAACACCGGGGAGCTGTTTTTT CASSRDRANTGELFF
TRBJ1-2 NA TRBD1 TRBV7-9 TGTGCCAGCAGCTTACTTCCGGGACAGAGAGACTATGGCTACACCTTC CASSLLPGQRDYGYTF
TRBJ2-3 NA NA TRBV29-1 TGCAGCGTTGAAGGCCTCGCAGATACGCAGTATTTT CSVEGLADTQYF
TRBJ2-1 NA NA TRBV28 TGTGCCAGCAGTTTCTCCCCCGAAGCGATTCGAGATGAGCAGTTCTTC CASSFSPEAIRDEQFF
TRBJ1-1 NA NA TRBV11-3 TGTGCCAGCAGCCCAGTCGGGACGGAATACACTGAAGCTTTCTTT CASSPVGTEYTEAFF
TRBJ1-5 NA TRBD1 TRBV6-6 TGTGCCAGCAGTGGGGACAGGGGAAGAGGCCAGCCCCAGCATTTT CASSGDRGRGQPQHF
TRBJ2-4 once NA TRBV2 TGTGCCAGCAGTGGTGAAAACATTCAGTACTTC CASSGENIQYF
TRBJ2-2 NA NA TRBV30 TGTGCCTGGAGTGCCCTCACCGGGGAGCTGTTTTTT CAWSALTGELFF
TRBJ2-5 NA TRBD1 TRBV9 TGTGCCAGCAGCGCGGCCGGACAGGATCAAGAGACCCAGTACTTC CASSAAGQDQETQYF
TRBJ2-2 NA NA TRBV27 TGTGCCAGCAGTTTTCTGGGTAGCAGCGATTTTTACACCGGGGAGCTGTTTTTT CASSFLGSSDFYTGELFF
TRBJ2-6 once NA TRBV28 TGTGCCAGCAGCCCGCTGGGGCAGGGACCCTCTGGGGCCAACGTCCTGACTTTC CASSPLGQGPSGANVLTF
TRBJ2-7 NA NA TRBV28 TGTGCCAGCAGTTTTTTTAGGGGACGGACGTACGAGCAGTACTTC CASSFFRGRTYEQYF
TRBJ1-2 few NA TRBV7-2 TGTGCCAGCAGCTTAGCGCTAAGGGGAATCTATGGCTACACCTTC CASSLALRGIYGYTF
TRBJ1-1 NA NA TRBV11-1 TGTGCCAGCAGCTTAGACGGTTACACTGAAGCTTTCTTT CASSLDGYTEAFF
TRBJ2-3 NA NA TRBV29-1 TGCAGCGTTGGATCCGGACGAAGAGGTGATACGCAGTATTTT CSVGSGRRGDTQYF
TRBJ1-1 NA NA TRBV30 TGTGCCTGGAGTAATACTCCGGGAAGCCCTGAAGCTTTCTTT CAWSNTPGSPEAFF